This T cell receptor beta chain was sequenced during a study of OX40 agonist ivuxolimab in advanced cancers. Points from the study as a whole: Among some nonresponders, normalized T-cell clonal expansion was also low. By week 6 at 0.1 to 3.0 mg/kg, blood CD4+ and CD8+ T cells had expanded clonally. Partial responders receiving 0.1-3.0 mg/kg showed among the lowest clonal expansion.

Assay: immunoSEQ multiplex PCR; the TCRdb copy retains only in-frame clones and omits some. The sample has tens of thousands of clones; approximately 86% are singletons. The germline CDR1 and CDR2 sequences are MDHEN and SYDVKM. This CDR3 has 16 residues. Trimming stripped 6 bases from V and 2 bases from J, with 14 bases between. Worth noting for this clone: As yet, its antigen is unknown.

The clonotype originates from an adult with an advanced solid tumor such as melanoma, head and neck, liver or kidney cancer. The chain links TRBV28 to TRBJ1-6; no firm D call. This specimen consisted of CD4+ or CD8+ T cells sorted from blood, obtained in a trial of the OX40 agonist ivuxolimab. The DNA for the CDR3 is TGTGCCAGCAGCCGGACCCGGATCACCTATAATTCACCCCTCCACTTT. It encodes CASSRTRITYNSPLHF.